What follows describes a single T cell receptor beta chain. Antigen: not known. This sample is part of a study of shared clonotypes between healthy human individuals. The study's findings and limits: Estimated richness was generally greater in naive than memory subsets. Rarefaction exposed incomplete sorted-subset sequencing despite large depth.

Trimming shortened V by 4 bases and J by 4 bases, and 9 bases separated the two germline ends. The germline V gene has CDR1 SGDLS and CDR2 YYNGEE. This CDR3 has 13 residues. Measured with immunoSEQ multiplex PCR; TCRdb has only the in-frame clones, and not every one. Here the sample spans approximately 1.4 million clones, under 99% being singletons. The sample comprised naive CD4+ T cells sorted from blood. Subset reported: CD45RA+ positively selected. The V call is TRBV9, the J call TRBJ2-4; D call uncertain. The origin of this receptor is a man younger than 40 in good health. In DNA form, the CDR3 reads TGTGCCAGCAGCAAGACTGGGAAAAACATTCAGTACTTC. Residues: CASSKTGKNIQYF.